Listed below are T cell receptor beta chains from one sample, sequenced in a study of blood T cell repertoires in COVID-19. The method was immunoSEQ multiplex PCR; TCRdb's version includes in-frame clones alone and lacks a portion of them. Here the sample spans over 60,000 clones, more than 80% being singletons. The specimen was peripheral blood. The receptors were sampled from a human donor in a cohort sampled during active COVID-19. CDR3s include the opening cysteine and the closing phenylalanine or tryptophan. The D gene is left open where the match is weak. The size of a clone is reported for some rows only, either as once, few or many, or as a class for expanded clones.

j_call clone_size d_call v_call cdr3_nt cdr3_aa
TRBJ2-2 - TRBD1 TRBV24-1 TGTGCCACCAGCGGACAGGGGGGGACCGGGGAGCTGTTTTTT CATSGQGGTGELFF
TRBJ1-2 - - TRBV5-5 TGTGCCAGCAGCTTGCAGACAGCCTATGGCTACACCTTC CASSLQTAYGYTF
TRBJ1-2 - TRBD1 TRBV10-3 TGTGCCATCAGCAACGACAGGGGAGATGGCTACACCTTC CAISNDRGDGYTF
TRBJ1-4 - - TRBV2 TGTGCCAGCCGACAGGTCCTGGAAAAACTGTTTTTT CASRQVLEKLFF
TRBJ1-3 - - TRBV19 TGTGCCAGTAGTATCGACAGGAGCTCTGGAAACACCATATATTTT CASSIDRSSGNTIYF
TRBJ2-5 - TRBD1 TRBV5-1 TGCGCCAGCAGCCACAGGGGCGAACAAGAGACCCAGTACTTC CASSHRGEQETQYF
TRBJ2-7 - TRBD2 TRBV2 TGTGCCAGCAGGAAGCGGGACCTGGTCTACGAGCAGTACTTC CASRKRDLVYEQYF
TRBJ2-3 - - TRBV27 TGTGCCAGCACCCTCCGGGACGGGAGTTTCGATACGCAGTATTTT CASTLRDGSFDTQYF
TRBJ1-1 few - TRBV5-1 TGCGCCAGCAGCCCGCCTCCGGGAACTGAAGCTTTCTTT CASSPPPGTEAFF
TRBJ2-1 - - TRBV5-1 TGCGCCAGCAGCTTGGAGGGGTCGAACTACAATGAGCAGTTCTTC CASSLEGSNYNEQFF
TRBJ2-1 - TRBD2 TRBV4-2 TGTGCCAGCAGCCAAGCCGGACTAGCGGGAGGGCTCAATGAGCAGTTCTTC CASSQAGLAGGLNEQFF
TRBJ2-3 - TRBD1 TRBV6-1 TGTGCCAGCAGTGCAGGGACAGGTCTTATAAGGACAGATACGCAGTATTTT CASSAGTGLIRTDTQYF
TRBJ1-4 - - TRBV12-3/TRBV12-4 TGTGCCAGCAGCCTGGGCCCTGGAAAACTGTTTTTT CASSLGPGKLFF
TRBJ2-7 - - TRBV28 TGTGCCAGCAGAACCGGGGCCTACGAGCAGTACTTC CASRTGAYEQYF
TRBJ1-1 - - TRBV19 TGTGCCAGTAGTACCTACAGGGCTGAAGCTTTCTTT CASSTYRAEAFF
TRBJ1-3 - - TRBV5-1 TGCGCCAGCAGCAAACCGGACGGAGGCTCTGGAAACACCATATATTTT CASSKPDGGSGNTIYF
TRBJ1-1 - TRBD1 TRBV6-6 TGTGCCAGCACCGACAGGGTGAACACTGAAGCTTTCTTT CASTDRVNTEAFF
TRBJ1-5 - - TRBV4-1 TGCGCCAGCAGCCAAGATGTGAGTAACAATCAGCCCCAGCATTTT CASSQDVSNNQPQHF
TRBJ2-3 - - TRBV7-2 TGTGCCAGCAGCCCTCAATGGCAGTCAGATACGCAGTATTTT CASSPQWQSDTQYF
TRBJ2-1 - - TRBV7-8 TGTGCCAGCAGCTTAGCGCGGGAGCAGTTCTTC CASSLAREQFF
TRBJ2-3 - - TRBV6-1 TGTGCCAGCAGTGAAGGTTCGCGGGGGCGTGGAGATACGCAGTATTTT CASSEGSRGRGDTQYF
TRBJ1-5 once TRBD1 TRBV15 TGTGCCACCAGCAGATTTGGGACAGAATATAGCAATCAGCCCCAGCATTTT CATSRFGTEYSNQPQHF
TRBJ2-5 - - TRBV5-1 TGCGCCAGCAGCCCCCAGGGGTTACAAGAGACCCAGTACTTC CASSPQGLQETQYF
TRBJ1-4 - TRBD1 TRBV19 TGTGCCAGTAGGGGGACAGGGGCCGCAACTAATGAAAAACTGTTTTTT CASRGTGAATNEKLFF
TRBJ2-3 - TRBD1 TRBV19 TGTGCCAGTAGGGGGGACAGGGGGCGACGAGATACGCAGTATTTT CASRGDRGRRDTQYF
TRBJ1-2 - TRBD1 TRBV12-3/TRBV12-4 TGTGCCAGCAGGGACAGGGGTAGTTGGGGCTACACCTTC CASRDRGSWGYTF
TRBJ1-6 - - TRBV19 TGTGCCAGTAGTCCGACCCGGGGTCGTTCACCCCTCCACTTT CASSPTRGRSPLHF
TRBJ2-7 - - TRBV5-1 TGCGCCAGCAGCCCGGGACAAGCAGGAGAGCAGTACTTC CASSPGQAGEQYF
TRBJ1-1 once TRBD1 TRBV5-1 TGCGCCAGCAGCGCTACAGGGGGCAAAAGCACTGAAGCTTTCTTT CASSATGGKSTEAFF
TRBJ2-5 once - TRBV3-1/TRBV3-2 TGTGCCAGCAGCCAAGGCGATAAAAGAGGGACCCAGTACTTC CASSQGDKRGTQYF
TRBJ2-7 - TRBD1 TRBV28 TGTGCCAGCAGTCGTCCGGGACAGGGCTTATACGAGCAGTACTTC CASSRPGQGLYEQYF
TRBJ2-3 - TRBD2 TRBV3-1/TRBV3-2 TGTGCCAGCAGCCGACACGGGGCTAGCGGCCGCACAGATACGCAGTATTTT CASSRHGASGRTDTQYF
TRBJ2-3 - - TRBV18 TGTGCCAGCTCACAGGGGTTAGATACGCAGTATTTT CASSQGLDTQYF
TRBJ1-1 - TRBD1 TRBV2 TGTGCCAGCAGGGGCGGACAGGGATTGAACACTGAAGCTTTCTTT CASRGGQGLNTEAFF
TRBJ2-7 - - TRBV6-6 TGTGCCAGCAGTTACTCGTACGGGGAGAATAAGTACTTC CASSYSYGENKYF
TRBJ2-4 - - TRBV4-2 TGTGCCAGCAGCCAGGACCAGGGAGCCAAAAACATTCAGTACTTC CASSQDQGAKNIQYF
TRBJ1-1 - TRBD1 TRBV5-4 TGTGCCAGCAGCTGGGGGCAGGGGGACACTGAAGCTTTCTTT CASSWGQGDTEAFF
TRBJ1-1 few TRBD1 TRBV18 TGTGCCAGCTCACGAAACCGGGACAGTTTTATGAACACTGAAGCTTTCTTT CASSRNRDSFMNTEAFF
TRBJ2-3 - - TRBV3-1/TRBV3-2 TGTGCCAGCAGCCAAGATGCGGGCAGCACAGATACGCAGTATTTT CASSQDAGSTDTQYF
TRBJ2-7 - TRBD2 TRBV5-1 TGCGCCAGCAGCTCTCGGGGGGGAGCCTACGAGCAGTACTTC CASSSRGGAYEQYF
TRBJ2-2 - - TRBV2 TGTGCCAGCGGGGGGACAGTCGCGAACACCGGGGAGCTGTTTTTT CASGGTVANTGELFF
TRBJ2-2 once - TRBV5-1 TGCGCCAGCAGCCTCCGGACAGACGCGAACACCGGGGAGCTGTTTTTT CASSLRTDANTGELFF
TRBJ2-3 - TRBD2 TRBV18 TGTGCCAGCGATCTAGCGGGGGGGCAAGATACGCAGTATTTT CASDLAGGQDTQYF
TRBJ2-7 - TRBD2 TRBV7-9 TGTGCCAGCAGCTTAACGACTAGCGGGCGGACCTACGAGCAGTACTTC CASSLTTSGRTYEQYF